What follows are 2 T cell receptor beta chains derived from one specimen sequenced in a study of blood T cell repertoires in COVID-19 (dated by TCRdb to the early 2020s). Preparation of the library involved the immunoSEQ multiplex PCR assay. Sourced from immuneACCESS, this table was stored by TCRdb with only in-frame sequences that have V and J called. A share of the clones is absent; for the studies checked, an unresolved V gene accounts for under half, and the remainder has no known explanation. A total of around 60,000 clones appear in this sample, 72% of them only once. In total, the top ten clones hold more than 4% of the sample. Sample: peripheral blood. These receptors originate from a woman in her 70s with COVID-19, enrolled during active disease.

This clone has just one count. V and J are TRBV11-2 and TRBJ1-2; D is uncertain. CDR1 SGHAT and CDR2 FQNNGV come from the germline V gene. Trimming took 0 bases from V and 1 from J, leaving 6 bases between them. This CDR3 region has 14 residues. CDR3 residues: CASSLDPVNYGYTF. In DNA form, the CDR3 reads TGTGCCAGCAGCTTAGATCCAGTTAACTATGGCTACACCTTC.

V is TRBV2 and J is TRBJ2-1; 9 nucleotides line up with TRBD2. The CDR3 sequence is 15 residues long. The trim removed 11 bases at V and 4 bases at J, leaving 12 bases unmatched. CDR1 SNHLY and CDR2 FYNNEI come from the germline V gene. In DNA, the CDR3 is TGTGCCGGGTCAAGGGCGGGGGGGCCGTACAATGAGCAGTTCTTC. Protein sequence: CAGSRAGGPYNEQFF.